The 5 T cell receptor beta chains in this list originate from one sample, sequenced in a study of shared clonotypes between healthy human individuals. In the naive CD8 group, cells lacked CD45RO and were positively selected for CCR7, so terminally differentiated effector memory CD45RA+ cells were left out. The protocol was immunoSEQ multiplex PCR, while the TCRdb copy is restricted to in-frame clones and leaves out a portion. The repertoire holds about 2 million clones, with about 94% as singletons. The sequencing input was naive CD8+ T cells sorted from blood. The receptors were sampled from a man aged 18-30 years in good health.

The chain employs TRBV5-1 and TRBJ2-2, with 14 bases matching TRBD2. Germline values: CDR1 SGHRS, CDR2 YFSETQ. V lost 4 bases to trimming and J lost 1 base; unmatched junction nucleotides: 3. The CDR3 consists of 17 residues. The CDR3 spells CASSPGLAGENTGELFF. CDR3 nucleotide sequence: TGCGCCAGCAGCCCGGGACTAGCGGGAGAGAACACCGGGGAGCTGTTTTTT.

This chain links TRBV28 with TRBJ1-5; no clear D gene. The CDR3 contains 18 residues. V was pared by 4 bases and J by 0 bases, with 19 bases between. Germline-derived CDR1 and CDR2 are MDHEN and SYDVKM. The CDR3 region has the DNA TGTGCCAGCAGTTCAAACTTCTTTAACTATGATAGCAATCAGCCCCAGCATTTT. This translates into CASSSNFFNYDSNQPQHF.

DNA of the CDR3: TGTGCCAGCAGCTTAGACTTGCCATCAGCGGTAGGGACAGATACGCAGTATTTT. It codes for CASSLDLPSAVGTDTQYF. This rearrangement joins TRBV7-6 to TRBJ2-3; perhaps TRBD2 as D (5 bases). Germline loops: CDR1 SGHVS, CDR2 FNYEAQ. The ends were cut back, 1 base at V and 3 bases at J, with 20 bases in the middle. The CDR3 is made up of 18 amino acids.

This chain links TRBV19 with TRBJ1-5; unclear D gene. V gave up 5 bases and J gave up 2 bases, with 16 bases separating them. This CDR3 is 16 amino acids long. The germline CDR1 and CDR2 sequences are LNHDA and SQIVND (reference sequence). The CDR3 region is CASSWPWENGNQPQHF. CDR3 DNA: TGTGCCAGTAGTTGGCCTTGGGAGAATGGCAATCAGCCCCAGCATTTT. Combining the CDR3 with reference TRBV19 and TRBJ1-5 gives the whole variable domain DGGITQSPKYLFRKEGQNVTLSCEQNLNHDAMYWYRQDPGQGLRLIYYSQIVNDFQKGDIAEGYSVSREKKESFPLTVTSAQKNPTAFYLCASSWPWENGNQPQHFGDGTRLSIL.

Details on this clone: A junction boundary mismatches the germline segment, possibly from a read error. The chain joins TRBV15 to TRBJ2-7; TRBD1 matches at 11 bases. Looked up from germline, CDR1 is LNHNV and CDR2 is YYDKDF (reference sequence). The CDR3 is made up of 12 amino acids. Here the CDR3 DNA reads TGTGCCACCAGCAGAGATCGGGACAGGGGGAGCTTC. Amino acids: CATSRDRDRGSF.